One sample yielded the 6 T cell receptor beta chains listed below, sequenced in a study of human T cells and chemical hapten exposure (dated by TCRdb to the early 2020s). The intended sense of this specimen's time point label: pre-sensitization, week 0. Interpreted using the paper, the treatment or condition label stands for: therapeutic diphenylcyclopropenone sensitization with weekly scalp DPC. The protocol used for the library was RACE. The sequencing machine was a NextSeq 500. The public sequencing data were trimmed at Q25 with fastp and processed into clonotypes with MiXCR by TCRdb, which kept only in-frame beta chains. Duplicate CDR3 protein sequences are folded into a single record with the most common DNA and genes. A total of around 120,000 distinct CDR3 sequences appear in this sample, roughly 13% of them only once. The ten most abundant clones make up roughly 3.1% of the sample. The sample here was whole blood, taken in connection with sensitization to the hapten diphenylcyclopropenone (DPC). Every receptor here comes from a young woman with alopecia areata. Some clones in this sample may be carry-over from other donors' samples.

The CDR3 nucleotides read TGTGCCAGCAGCTCTGTCCACAGCTTCCAAGAGACCCAGTACTTC. Its protein product is CASSSVHSFQETQYF. V gene TRBV11-2 combines with J gene TRBJ2-5; no reliable D call. CDR1 and CDR2 (germline): SGHAT, FQNNGV. The length of the CDR3 is 15 residues. V lost 4 bases and J lost 1, with 13 bases in between.

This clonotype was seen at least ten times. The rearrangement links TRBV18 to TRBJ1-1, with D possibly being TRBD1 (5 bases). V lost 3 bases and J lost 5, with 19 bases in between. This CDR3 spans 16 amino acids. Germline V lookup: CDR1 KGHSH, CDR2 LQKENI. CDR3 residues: CASSPSSLDGGTEAFF. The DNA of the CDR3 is TGTGCCAGCTCACCGTCCTCCCTCGACGGGGGGACTGAAGCTTTCTTT.

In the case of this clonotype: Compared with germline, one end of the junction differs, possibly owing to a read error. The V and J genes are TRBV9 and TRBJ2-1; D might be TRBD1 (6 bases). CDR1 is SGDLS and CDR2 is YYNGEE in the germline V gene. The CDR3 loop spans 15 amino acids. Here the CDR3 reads CGSSVEDSSYNEQFF. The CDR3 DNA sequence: TGTGGCAGCAGCGTAGAGGACAGCTCCTACAATGAGCAGTTCTTC.

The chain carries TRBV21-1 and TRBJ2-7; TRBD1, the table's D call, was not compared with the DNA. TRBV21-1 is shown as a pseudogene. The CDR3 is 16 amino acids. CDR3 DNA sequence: TGTGCCAGCAGCAGACCCACTTCCCCCCTTTCCTACGAGCAGTACTTC. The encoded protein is CASSRPTSPLSYEQYF.

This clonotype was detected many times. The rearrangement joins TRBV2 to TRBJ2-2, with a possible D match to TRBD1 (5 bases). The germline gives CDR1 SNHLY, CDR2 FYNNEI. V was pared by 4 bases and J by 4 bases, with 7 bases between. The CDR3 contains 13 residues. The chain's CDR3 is CASSGRGTGELFF. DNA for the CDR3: TGTGCCAGCAGTGGAAGGGGCACCGGGGAGCTGTTTTTT.

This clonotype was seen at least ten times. CDR3 nucleotide sequence: TGCAGTGCTAGAGGCCCGGGACAGGGGATGGATACGCAGTATTTT. This codes for CSARGPGQGMDTQYF. The gene calls are TRBV20-1 and TRBJ2-3; 10 nucleotides line up with TRBD1. The CDR3 is 15 residues long. The ends lost 1 base at V and 6 bases at J; junction bases unmatched: 7. CDR1 is DFQATT, CDR2 SNEGSKA, per germline (reference sequence).